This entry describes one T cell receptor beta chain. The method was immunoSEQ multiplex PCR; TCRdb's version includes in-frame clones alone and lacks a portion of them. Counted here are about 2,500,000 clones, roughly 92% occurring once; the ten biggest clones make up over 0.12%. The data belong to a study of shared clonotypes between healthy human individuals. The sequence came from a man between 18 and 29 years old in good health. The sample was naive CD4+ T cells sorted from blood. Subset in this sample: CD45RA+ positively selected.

The CDR3 sequence: CASSPRDYQQSYEQYF. The CDR3 nucleotides read TGTGCCAGCAGTCCCCGGGACTACCAACAATCCTACGAGCAGTACTTC. This chain joins TRBV27 and TRBJ2-7, with 7 bases aligning to TRBD2. V lost 5 bases, J lost 1 base, and 11 bases stayed unmatched. CDR1 and CDR2 from the germline V gene are MNHEY and SMNVEV (reference sequence). The CDR3 totals 16 residues.